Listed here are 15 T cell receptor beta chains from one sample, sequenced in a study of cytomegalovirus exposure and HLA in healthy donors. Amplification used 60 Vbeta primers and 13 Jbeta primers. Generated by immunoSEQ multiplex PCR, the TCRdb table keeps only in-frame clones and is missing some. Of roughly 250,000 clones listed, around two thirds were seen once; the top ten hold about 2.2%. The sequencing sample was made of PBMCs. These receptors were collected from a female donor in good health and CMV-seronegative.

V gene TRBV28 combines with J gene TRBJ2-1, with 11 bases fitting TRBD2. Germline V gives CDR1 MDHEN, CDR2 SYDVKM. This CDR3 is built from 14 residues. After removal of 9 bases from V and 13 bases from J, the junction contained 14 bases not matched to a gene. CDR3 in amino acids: CASFLAGGPQSQFF. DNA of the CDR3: TGTGCCAGTTTTTTAGCGGGAGGGCCTCAATCCCAGTTCTTC.

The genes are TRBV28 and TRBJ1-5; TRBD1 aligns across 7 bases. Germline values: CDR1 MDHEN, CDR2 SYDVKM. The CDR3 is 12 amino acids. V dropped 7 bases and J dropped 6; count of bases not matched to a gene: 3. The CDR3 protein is CASTGGAQPQHF. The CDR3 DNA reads TGTGCCAGCACAGGGGGAGCTCAGCCCCAGCATTTT.

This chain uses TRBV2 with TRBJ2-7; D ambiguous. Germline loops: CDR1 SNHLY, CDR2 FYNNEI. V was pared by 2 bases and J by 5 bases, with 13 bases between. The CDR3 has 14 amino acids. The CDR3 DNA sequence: TGTGCCAGCAGTGAATCCCCCGGTCCCCACGAGCAGTACTTC. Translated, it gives CASSESPGPHEQYF.

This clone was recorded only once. The CDR3 loop is CSVESSSYNEQFF. Written as DNA, the CDR3 is TGCAGCGTTGAATCCAGCTCCTACAATGAGCAGTTCTTC. The chain carries TRBV29-1 and TRBJ2-1; D unresolved. Deletions cut 2 bases from V and 0 bases from J, with 5 bases between. Per germline, CDR1 SQVTM and CDR2 ANQGSEA. There are 13 residues in the CDR3.

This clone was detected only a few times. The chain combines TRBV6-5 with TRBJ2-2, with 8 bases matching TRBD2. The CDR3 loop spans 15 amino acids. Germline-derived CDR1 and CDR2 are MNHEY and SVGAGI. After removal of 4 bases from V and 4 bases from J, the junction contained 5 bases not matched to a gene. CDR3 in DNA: TGTGCCAGCAGTTCAAGCGGGGGTCCCACCGGGGAGCTGTTTTTT. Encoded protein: CASSSSGGPTGELFF.

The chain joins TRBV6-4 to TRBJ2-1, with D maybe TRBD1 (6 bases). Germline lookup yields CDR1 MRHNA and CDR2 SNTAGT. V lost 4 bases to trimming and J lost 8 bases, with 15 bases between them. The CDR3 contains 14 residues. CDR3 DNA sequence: TGTGCCAGCAGTGTCAGGGGATTTGACGATGAGCAGTTCTTC. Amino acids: CASSVRGFDDEQFF.

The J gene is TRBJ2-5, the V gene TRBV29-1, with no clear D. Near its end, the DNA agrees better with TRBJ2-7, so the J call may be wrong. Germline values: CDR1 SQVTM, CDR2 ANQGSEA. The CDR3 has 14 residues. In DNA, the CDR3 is TGCAGCGTTGGATTTGGCCGTACGAACTACGAGCAGTACTTC. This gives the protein CSVGFGRTNYEQYF.

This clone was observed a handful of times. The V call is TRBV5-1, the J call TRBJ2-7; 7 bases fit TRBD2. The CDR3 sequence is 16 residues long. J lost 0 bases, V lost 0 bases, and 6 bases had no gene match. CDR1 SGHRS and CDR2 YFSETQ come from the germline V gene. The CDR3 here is CASSLEGAGFSYEQYF. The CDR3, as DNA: TGCGCCAGCAGCTTGGAAGGAGCGGGGTTCTCCTACGAGCAGTACTTC.

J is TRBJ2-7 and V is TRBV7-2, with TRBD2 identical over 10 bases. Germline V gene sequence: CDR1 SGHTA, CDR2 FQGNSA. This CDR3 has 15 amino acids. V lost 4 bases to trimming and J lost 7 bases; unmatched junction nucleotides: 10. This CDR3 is CASSSKAGGPREQYF. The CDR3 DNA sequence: TGTGCCAGCAGCTCCAAAGCGGGAGGGCCAAGGGAGCAGTACTTC.

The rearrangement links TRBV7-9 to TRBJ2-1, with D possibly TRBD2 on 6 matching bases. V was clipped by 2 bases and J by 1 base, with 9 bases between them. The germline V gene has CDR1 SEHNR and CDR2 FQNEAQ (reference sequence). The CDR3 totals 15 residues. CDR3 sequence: CASSLMGGSYNEQFF. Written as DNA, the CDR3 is TGTGCCAGCAGCTTAATGGGGGGATCCTACAATGAGCAGTTCTTC.

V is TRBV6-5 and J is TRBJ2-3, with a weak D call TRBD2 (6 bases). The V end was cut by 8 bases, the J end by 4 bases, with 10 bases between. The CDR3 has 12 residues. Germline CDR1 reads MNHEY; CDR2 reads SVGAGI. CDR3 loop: CASGGLSDTQYF. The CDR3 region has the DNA TGTGCCAGCGGGGGACTTTCAGATACGCAGTATTTT.

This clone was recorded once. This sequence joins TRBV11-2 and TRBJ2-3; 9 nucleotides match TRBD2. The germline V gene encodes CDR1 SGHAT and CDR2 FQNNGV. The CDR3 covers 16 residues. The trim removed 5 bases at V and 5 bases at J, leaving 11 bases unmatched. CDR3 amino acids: CASSTRTSVSGDTQYF. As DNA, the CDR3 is TGTGCCAGCAGCACACGGACTAGCGTGTCGGGAGATACGCAGTATTTT.

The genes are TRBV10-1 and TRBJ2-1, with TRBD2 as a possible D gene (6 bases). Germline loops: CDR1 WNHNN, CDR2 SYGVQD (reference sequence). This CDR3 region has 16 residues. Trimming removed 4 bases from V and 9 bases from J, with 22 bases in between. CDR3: CASSALDYPSEVEQFF. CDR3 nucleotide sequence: TGCGCCAGCAGTGCCCTGGACTACCCCTCGGAGGTTGAGCAGTTCTTC.

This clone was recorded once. CDR3: CASSPQGSTYEQYF. CDR3 DNA: TGTGCCAGCTCACCGCAGGGGAGTACCTACGAGCAGTACTTC. V is TRBV18 and J is TRBJ2-7; the D gene is possibly TRBD1 (6 bases). CDR1 KGHSH and CDR2 LQKENI come from the germline V gene. The V end was cut by 3 bases, the J end by 2 bases, with 11 bases between. The CDR3 has 14 residues.

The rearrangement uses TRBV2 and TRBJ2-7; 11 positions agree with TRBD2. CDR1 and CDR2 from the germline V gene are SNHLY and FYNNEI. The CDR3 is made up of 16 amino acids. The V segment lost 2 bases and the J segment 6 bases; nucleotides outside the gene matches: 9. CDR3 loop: CASSETLAGVSGEQYF. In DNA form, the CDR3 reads TGTGCCAGCAGTGAAACACTAGCGGGAGTATCAGGCGAGCAGTACTTC. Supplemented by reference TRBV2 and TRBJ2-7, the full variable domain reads EPEVTQTPSHQVTQMGQEVILRCVPISNHLYFYWYRQILGQKVEFLVSFYNNEISEKSEIFDDQFSVERPDGSNFTLKIRSTKLEDSAMYFCASSETLAGVSGEQYFGPGTRLTVT.